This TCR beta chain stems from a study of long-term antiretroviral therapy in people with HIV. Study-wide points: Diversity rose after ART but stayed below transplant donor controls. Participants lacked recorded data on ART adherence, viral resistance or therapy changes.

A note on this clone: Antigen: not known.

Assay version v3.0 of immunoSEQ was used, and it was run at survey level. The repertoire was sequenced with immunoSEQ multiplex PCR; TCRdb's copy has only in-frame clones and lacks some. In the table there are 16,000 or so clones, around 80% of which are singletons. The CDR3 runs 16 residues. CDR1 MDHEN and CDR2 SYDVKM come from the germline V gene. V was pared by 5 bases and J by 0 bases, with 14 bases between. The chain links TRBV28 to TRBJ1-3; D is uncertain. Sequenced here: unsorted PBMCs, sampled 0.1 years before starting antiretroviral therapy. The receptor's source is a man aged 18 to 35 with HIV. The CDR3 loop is CASSSRRRTSGNTIYF. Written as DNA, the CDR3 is TGTGCCAGCAGTAGTCGCAGGAGGACCTCTGGAAACACCATATATTTT.